What follows describes a single T cell receptor (beta chain). Antigen: not known. The repertoire was sequenced with immunoSEQ multiplex PCR; TCRdb's copy has only in-frame clones and lacks some. This repertoire shows 700,000 or so clones, about two thirds found once; its top ten account for less than 2%. This specimen belongs to a study of shared clonotypes between healthy human individuals. Study at large: Each donor had three CD4 naive, three CD4 memory, two CD8 naive and one CD8 memory plate. Regarding the study as a whole: Estimated richness was generally greater in naive than memory subsets.

Germline CDR1 is MNHEY and CDR2 is SVGAGI. The germline V and J ends were trimmed by 4 bases and 3 bases, with 9 bases remaining between them. The length of the CDR3 is 13 residues. Healthy HIV-negative adults without recent acute infections or vaccinations served as donors. V is TRBV6-5 and J is TRBJ2-5; D might be TRBD1 (5 bases). Source material: memory CD4+ T cells sorted from blood. Subset denoted: CD45RA-negative fraction. This receptor was identified in a woman aged 25 to 39 in good health. Here the CDR3 reads CASSFFREETQYF. In DNA form, the CDR3 reads TGTGCCAGCAGTTTCTTCAGGGAAGAGACCCAGTACTTC.